This T cell receptor beta chain was captured by sequencing in a study of PD-L1 blockade in urothelial cancer. Repertoires were generated with immunoSEQ multiplex PCR, while TCRdb's copy carries only in-frame clones and drops some. The sample gives 70,000 or so clones, 85% to 90% of which show up once; 3.4% is in the top ten. Diagnoses among patients were locally advanced or metastatic urothelial carcinoma. Each patient gave between 1 and 8 samples of peripheral blood mononuclear cells, which were collected pretreatment and during treatment. Trimming took off 2 bases at V and 0 bases at J, with 14 bases between the two ends. CDR1 SGHNT and CDR2 YYREEE come from the germline V gene (reference sequence). The CDR3 runs to 16 residues. Broader study findings: Lower than median blood TCR clonality before treatment predicted better survival.

Concerning this clone: Its antigen is undetermined.

V and J are TRBV5-4 and TRBJ1-1; D might be TRBD1 (5 bases). The specimen comprised PBMCs, sampled around atezolizumab (anti-PD-L1) treatment. The sequence came from a man between 60 and 75 years old with urothelial cancer. Here the CDR3 reads CASSFGQGKLNTEAFF. As DNA, the CDR3 is TGTGCCAGCAGCTTCGGACAAGGGAAACTGAACACTGAAGCTTTCTTT.